Each of the 17 T cell receptor beta chains below was sequenced from the same sample in a study of shared T cell receptors in the human thymus. The table came from immunoSEQ multiplex PCR; TCRdb's copy has only in-frame clones and leaves some out. The sample shows 500,000 to 750,000 clones, 70% to 90% of them seen only once. This same sample was also taken into another study, of human thymus T cells.

Sequenced material: thymocytes. Source of these receptors: a boy under three years old with a congenital heart defect.

This chain links TRBV5-1 with TRBJ2-7; D perhaps matches TRBD1 (5 bases). The CDR3 has 15 amino acids. Germline V gene lookup returns CDR1 SGHRS and CDR2 YFSETQ. The V gene lost 4 bases and the J gene lost 5 bases, with 19 bases spanning the gap. CDR3 sequence (DNA): TGCGCCAGCAGCCGCCAGGGATTCCTGGCCGACGAGCAGTACTTC. It specifies CASSRQGFLADEQYF.

The chain recombines TRBV15 with TRBJ1-5; D uncertain. This CDR3 comprises 15 residues. Germline V gives CDR1 LNHNV, CDR2 YYDKDF (reference sequence). Trimming removed 5 bases from V and 3 bases from J, with 14 bases in between. The CDR3 region has the DNA TGTGCCACCAGCGGAGTCGACATTCCCAATCAGCCCCAGCATTTT. Protein sequence: CATSGVDIPNQPQHF.

Only one count was recorded for this clone. The chain couples TRBV6-5 to TRBJ2-1; D remains ambiguous. V was shortened by 8 bases and J by 0 bases, with 11 bases between the two germline ends. The CDR3 totals 14 residues. Germline values: CDR1 MNHEY, CDR2 SVGAGI. For the CDR3, the DNA is TGTGCCAGCTCCGGCGGTTCCTCCTACAATGAGCAGTTCTTC. This sequence encodes CASSGGSSYNEQFF.

This clone was counted between two and nine times. The CDR3 nucleotides read TGTGCCAGCAGCGTAGGTCAGGAAAGCTCCTACAATGAGCAGTTCTTC. The encoded protein is CASSVGQESSYNEQFF. This rearrangement joins TRBV9 to TRBJ2-1; D is ambiguous. The length of the CDR3 is 16 residues. Trimming left V 0 bases short and J 0 bases short, with 10 bases between. Germline V gene sequence: CDR1 SGDLS, CDR2 YYNGEE.

This chain connects TRBV5-4 to TRBJ1-4; D might be TRBD1 (6 bases). Trimming took 0 bases from V and 3 from J, leaving 15 bases between them. The CDR3 sequence is 17 residues long. In germline, CDR1 is SGHNT, CDR2 YYREEE (reference sequence). The CDR3 DNA reads as TGTGCCAGCAGCTTGGAGCCCTTGGACAGACCTAATGAAAAACTGTTTTTT. It translates to CASSLEPLDRPNEKLFF.

The chain employs TRBV30 and TRBJ2-1; D unclear. V lost 0 bases and J 15 bases, leaving 12 bases between the germline ends. Germline V gene lookup returns CDR1 GTSNPN and CDR2 SVGIG (reference sequence). The CDR3 has 11 residues. In DNA form, the CDR3 reads TGTGCCTGGAGTGTACGCCTAGTTTCGTTCTTC. Encoded protein: CAWSVRLVSFF.

The chain carries TRBV7-6 and TRBJ2-1; TRBD1 aligns across 7 bases. V dropped 0 bases and J dropped 5; count of bases not matched to a gene: 10. The germline CDR1 and CDR2 sequences are SGHVS and FNYEAQ. The CDR3 is made up of 17 amino acids. The chain's CDR3 is CASSLATDRARNNEQFF. CDR3 coding DNA: TGTGCCAGCAGCTTAGCTACCGACAGGGCTAGGAACAATGAGCAGTTCTTC. Drawing the rest from reference TRBV7-6 and TRBJ2-1, the complete variable domain is GAGVSQSPRYKVTKRGQDVALRCDPISGHVSLYWYRQALGQGPEFLTYFNYEAQQDKSGLPNDRFSAERPEGSISTLTIQRTEQRDSAMYRCASSLATDRARNNEQFFGPGTRLTVL.

The chain carries TRBV11-2 and TRBJ2-7; 11 nucleotides align to TRBD2. The J segment lost 7 bases and the V segment lost 4 bases, leaving 18 bases of the junction unmatched. The germline V gene encodes CDR1 SGHAT and CDR2 FQNNGV. This CDR3 is 18 amino acids long. The CDR3 bases are TGTGCCAGCAGCTGCCGCCCGGGACTAGCGGCCCGTCATGAAGAGCAGTACTTC. Translation gives CASSCRPGLAARHEEQYF.

The genes are TRBV6-5 and TRBJ2-7, with D tentatively TRBD1 (5 bases). Germline values: CDR1 MNHEY, CDR2 SVGAGI. The length of the CDR3 is 15 residues. V lost 0 bases, J lost 4 bases, and 13 bases lay in between. The CDR3 spells CASSYSNRKEYEQYF. The CDR3 bases are TGTGCCAGCAGTTACTCAAACAGGAAGGAATACGAGCAGTACTTC.

The chain joins TRBV7-8 to TRBJ2-7; D may be TRBD1 (5 bases). This CDR3 contains 12 residues. CDR1 and CDR2 from the germline V gene are SGHVS and FQNEAQ. The V end was cut by 5 bases, the J end by 4 bases, with 9 bases between. CDR3 nucleotides: TGTGCCAGCAGCCGGTACAGGTACGAGCAGTACTTC. Protein sequence: CASSRYRYEQYF.

This clone was counted a single time. This chain connects TRBV7-9 to TRBJ2-3; 13 bases fit TRBD2. Germline lookup yields CDR1 SEHNR and CDR2 FQNEAQ (reference sequence). The trim removed 8 bases at V and 2 bases at J, leaving 13 bases unmatched. The CDR3 has 18 amino acids. CDR3 sequence (DNA): TGTGCCAGCTCGCGACCCACTAGCGGGAGGGCCGACACAGATACGCAGTATTTT. Amino acids: CASSRPTSGRADTDTQYF.

This chain uses TRBV7-3 with TRBJ2-7, with TRBD2 matching over 10 bases. V was clipped by 5 bases and J by 0 bases; unmatched bases: 7. This CDR3 comprises 16 residues. Germline V gene lookup returns CDR1 SGHTA and CDR2 FQGTGA. The CDR3 sequence is CASSHNGLADSYEQYF. The CDR3 DNA follows: TGTGCCAGCAGCCACAATGGACTAGCGGACTCCTACGAGCAGTACTTC. Full variable domain (remainder filled in from reference TRBV7-3 and TRBJ2-7): GAGVSQTPSNKVTEKGKYVELRCDPISGHTALYWYRQSLGQGPEFLIYFQGTGAADDSGLPNDRFFAVRPEGSVSTLKIQRTERGDSAVYLCASSHNGLADSYEQYFGPGTRLTVT.

The rearrangement uses TRBV27 and TRBJ2-1; 9 bases match TRBD2. In germline, CDR1 is MNHEY, CDR2 SMNVEV (reference sequence). J gave up 15 bases and V 5 bases, and 11 bases lay outside the gene matches. The CDR3 runs 13 residues. CDR3 nucleotides: TGTGCCAGCAGTCCACACGAAGCGGGAGGAGTGTTCTTC. It specifies CASSPHEAGGVFF.

This rearrangement joins TRBV11-2 to TRBJ2-1, with TRBD2 identical over 8 bases. This CDR3 has 14 amino acids. V gave up 5 bases and J gave up 12 bases; unmatched junction bases: 12. Per germline, CDR1 SGHAT and CDR2 FQNNGV. The CDR3 loop is CASSPGLAPPVQFF. Written as DNA, the CDR3 is TGTGCCAGCAGCCCAGGACTAGCCCCTCCGGTGCAGTTCTTC.

The rearrangement links TRBV28 to TRBJ2-5; D perhaps matches TRBD2 (6 bases). The germline gives CDR1 MDHEN, CDR2 SYDVKM. The V end was cut by 7 bases, the J end by 2 bases, with 23 bases between. The CDR3 spans 17 residues. The CDR3 DNA follows: TGTGCCAGCACCGGGGGAGGAGGGGCGCGTTCGCAAGAGACCCAGTACTTC. Protein sequence: CASTGGGGARSQETQYF.

J is TRBJ1-2 and V is TRBV5-6; perhaps TRBD1 as D (5 bases). The CDR3 contains 17 residues. Trimming cost V 0 bases and J 3 bases, with 18 bases left between them. Germline V gene lookup returns CDR1 SGHDT and CDR2 YYEEEE. CDR3: CASSLAKRQGGDYGYTF. In DNA, the CDR3 is TGTGCCAGCAGCTTGGCCAAGAGGCAGGGCGGGGACTATGGCTACACCTTC.

V gene TRBV27 combines with J gene TRBJ1-3, with 7 nucleotides matching TRBD1. This CDR3 has 17 residues. Germline V gene lookup returns CDR1 MNHEY and CDR2 SMNVEV (reference sequence). J gave up 0 bases and V 6 bases, and 11 bases lay outside the gene matches. DNA of the CDR3: TGTGCCAGCAGCCGGAGGGGGCCGCCCTTCTCTGGAAACACCATATATTTT. It is translated as CASSRRGPPFSGNTIYF.